This T cell receptor beta chain emerged from a study of response to subunit inactivated influenza vaccine. At least ten counts were recorded for this clonotype. Its antigen is still unknown. Study findings and constraints: After each seasonal influenza vaccination, few new T cells are recruited, the authors suggested.

Germline V gene lookup returns CDR1 DFQATT and CDR2 SNEGSKA (reference sequence). The CDR3 contains 13 residues. V was cut by 5 bases and J by 5 bases, with 15 bases left in between. TCRdb analysed the RT-PCR reads with MiXCR anew, one entry per CDR3 protein. The table has about 500,000 distinct CDR3 sequences, 6% to 9% seen once. The sample here was PBMCs from blood, taken roughly 24 months after vaccination. This chain joins TRBV20-1 and TRBJ2-5; possibly TRBD1 for D (6 bases). This TCR was sampled from a man in his fifties or sixties who received an inactivated influenza vaccine. The chain's CDR3 is CSADKGVGETQYF. CDR3 bases: TGCAGTGCTGACAAGGGGGTTGGGGAGACCCAGTACTTC.